This entry concerns a single T cell receptor beta chain. The data were obtained in a study of blood T cell repertoires in COVID-19. Assay: immunoSEQ multiplex PCR; the TCRdb copy retains only in-frame clones and omits some. The sample contains 250,000 or so clones, around nine tenths of which appear only once. Participants spanned ages roughly 18 to 90 years and resided in 20 to 30 US areas. No more than 2 weeks before study entry, exposed participants had met a case of COVID-19. Germline V gene sequence: CDR1 LGHDT, CDR2 YNNKEL (reference sequence). Trimming removed 0 bases from V and 6 bases from J, with 15 bases in between. The CDR3 runs 15 residues.

The TCR was taken from a woman younger than 45 who had been exposed to COVID-19. The chain joins TRBV3-1 (or the pseudogene TRBV3-2) to TRBJ2-7; the D is unclear. Sequencing input: PBMCs or T cells enriched from blood (not recorded which). The CDR3 spells CASSQDWRLKGEQYF. CDR3 DNA: TGTGCCAGCAGCCAAGATTGGCGACTTAAAGGCGAGCAGTACTTC.